One and the same sample provided the 32 T cell receptor beta chains below, sequenced in a study of human T cells and chemical hapten exposure listed by TCRdb under 2021. Sample time point, as interpreted from the label and publication: patch test 1, 2 weeks after DPC sensitization. This specimen's treatment or condition label, per the study, means: therapeutic diphenylcyclopropenone sensitization with weekly scalp DPC. Libraries were constructed by RACE. Sequencing took place on a NextSeq 500. TCRdb took the public reads, trimmed them with fastp at Q25, ran MiXCR for clone calling and kept in-frame beta chains. Identical CDR3 proteins give one entry, which carries the most common genes and DNA. The sample data list 85,000 to 100,000 distinct CDR3 sequences, and around an eighth of these were observed just once. The ten biggest clones cover 2% to 2.5% of the sample. The source material was whole blood, sampled in connection with sensitization to the hapten diphenylcyclopropenone (DPC). Source of these receptors: a woman in her forties with alopecia areata. Some clones in this sample may be carry-over from other donors' samples.

J is TRBJ1-5 and V is TRBV28; D gene unclear. Germline V gene sequence: CDR1 MDHEN, CDR2 SYDVKM. The CDR3 spans 12 residues. Trimming shortened V by 10 bases and J by 10 bases, and 17 bases separated the two germline ends. CDR3 residues: CATLTPGLPQHF. CDR3 nucleotide sequence: TGTGCCACCCTAACCCCGGGCCTACCCCAGCATTTT. Complete variable domain (other parts from reference TRBV28 and TRBJ1-5): DVKVTQSSRYLVKRTGEKVFLECVQDMDHENMFWYRQDPGLGLRLIYFSYDVKMKEKGDIPEGYSVSREKKERFSLILESASTNQTSMYLCATLTPGLPQHFGDGTRLSIL.

This clonotype was counted ten times or more. CDR3 region: CASSFRTDSYEQYF. The CDR3 DNA reads as TGCGCCAGCAGCTTTAGGACAGACTCCTACGAGCAGTACTTC. The rearrangement links TRBV5-1 to TRBJ2-7; a possible D gene is TRBD1 (6 bases). Looked up from germline, CDR1 is SGHRS and CDR2 is YFSETQ. The V and J ends lost 2 bases and 0 bases respectively, with 9 bases between them. The CDR3 is 14 residues long. The full variable domain, its missing parts supplied by reference TRBV5-1 and TRBJ2-7, is KAGVTQTPRYLIKTRGQQVTLSCSPISGHRSVSWYQQTPGQGLQFLFEYFSETQRNKGNFPGRFSGRQFSNSRSEMNVSTLELGDSALYLCASSFRTDSYEQYFGPGTRLTVT.

In its sample, this clonotype was seen a few times. V is TRBV5-1 and J is TRBJ2-5; 10 nucleotides agree with TRBD1. Germline CDR1 SGHRS, CDR2 YFSETQ. The CDR3 contains 14 residues. Trimming took 6 bases from V and 2 from J; bases not matched to a gene: 4. The CDR3: CASTPDRGQETQYF. In nucleotides, the CDR3 is TGCGCCAGCACCCCGGACAGGGGGCAAGAGACCCAGTACTTC.

The V gene is TRBV27, the J gene TRBJ1-4; a possible D gene is TRBD1 (5 bases). This CDR3 comprises 17 residues. The V gene lost 0 bases and the J gene lost 5 bases, with 16 bases spanning the gap. Germline-derived CDR1 and CDR2 are MNHEY and SMNVEV (reference sequence). CDR3 region: CASSLSIARGLNEKLFF. Here the CDR3 DNA reads TGTGCCAGCAGTTTATCGATAGCTAGGGGTCTGAATGAAAAACTGTTTTTT.

This clonotype has a handful of counts. One end of the junction varies from germline; a read error may be responsible. This chain uses TRBV6-2 or TRBV6-3 with TRBJ2-1, with 8 bases lining up with TRBD1. Germline CDR1 is MNHEY and CDR2 is SVGEGT. The CDR3 loop spans 15 amino acids. CDR3 region: CVSSITGQAYNEQFF. The DNA for the CDR3 is TGTGTCAGCAGTATTACGGGACAGGCATACAATGAGCAGTTCTTC.

This clonotype was recorded many times. This chain links TRBV4-3 with TRBJ1-5; no clear D gene. Trimming took off 4 bases at V and 9 bases at J, with 4 bases between the two ends. CDR3 size: 10 residues. The V gene's germline CDR1 is LGHNA and CDR2 YSLEER. The DNA of the CDR3 is TGCGCCAGCAGCCCGCGGCCCCAGCATTTT. Protein product: CASSPRPQHF.

This clonotype turned up a few times. The chain couples TRBV12-3 or TRBV12-4 to TRBJ2-5, with D possibly called TRBD1 or TRBD2 (5 bases each). Trimming removed 5 bases from V and 4 bases from J, with 8 bases in between. There are 12 residues in the CDR3. For the CDR3, the DNA is TGTGCCAGCAGTGGGACCCCAGAGACCCAGTACTTC. This encodes CASSGTPETQYF.

The chain carries TRBV7-2 and TRBJ2-6, with no clear D. Germline V gene lookup returns CDR1 SGHTA and CDR2 FQGNSA. V dropped 2 bases and J dropped 2 bases, with 7 bases sitting between them. The CDR3 has 15 amino acids. The CDR3 loop reads CASSLMQTGANVLTF. For the CDR3, the DNA is TGTGCCAGCAGCTTAATGCAGACTGGGGCCAACGTCCTGACTTTC.

The chain links TRBV9 to TRBJ2-6; TRBD2 is a possible D gene (7 bases). The CDR3 loop spans 17 amino acids. Germline V CDR1 and CDR2: SGDLS, YYNGEE. V shed 4 bases and J shed 1 base, with 15 bases lying between them. In nucleotides, the CDR3 is TGTGCCAGCAGCCCCACGGGGGGCCCATCTGGGGCCAACGTCCTGACTTTC. It encodes CASSPTGGPSGANVLTF.

The V call is TRBV7-9, the J call TRBJ2-1, with 11 bases lining up with TRBD2. This CDR3 comprises 16 residues. Unmatched junction bases numbered 12, after V lost 4 bases and J lost 10 bases. Germline-derived CDR1 and CDR2 are SEHNR and FQNEAQ (reference sequence). The CDR3 DNA reads TGTGCCAGCAGCTCCGGACAGGAGACTAGCGGGACGGAGCAGTTCTTC. Translating gives CASSSGQETSGTEQFF.

The chain is built from TRBV28 and TRBJ1-2; D may be TRBD1 (6 bases). Trimming removed 5 bases at V and 6 bases at J, with 10 bases between. In germline, CDR1 is MDHEN, CDR2 SYDVKM. The CDR3 consists of 12 residues. Here the CDR3 reads CASSVDRDGYTF. The CDR3 bases are TGTGCCAGCAGTGTGGACAGAGATGGCTACACCTTC.

This clonotype was counted ten times or more. The genes are TRBV6-2 or TRBV6-3 and TRBJ1-1, with D possibly being TRBD1 (6 bases). This CDR3 region has 14 residues. Germline V CDR1 and CDR2: MNHEY, SVGEGT. The ends were cut back, 5 bases at V and 6 bases at J, with 16 bases in the middle. The CDR3 protein is CASSQLRGTAEAFF. CDR3 DNA: TGTGCCAGCAGTCAGCTCAGGGGTACCGCTGAAGCTTTCTTT.

The table lists this clonotype with a few counts. The V call is TRBV24-1, the J call TRBJ2-3, with D unclear. Trimming pared 4 bases from V and 5 bases from J, leaving 3 bases between. The CDR3 runs 11 residues. The germline CDR1 and CDR2 sequences are KGHDR and SFDVKD. The CDR3 DNA follows: TGTGCCACCAGTGAGGGAGATACGCAGTATTTT. Its translation is CATSEGDTQYF.

This clonotype was seen only a few times. The chain combines TRBV20-1 with TRBJ2-1, with 7 bases matching TRBD2. Germline V gives CDR1 DFQATT, CDR2 SNEGSKA (reference sequence). V shed 1 base and J 7 bases; nucleotides not matched to a gene: 7. The CDR3 sequence is 14 residues long. The chain's CDR3 is CSARGGTIRNEQFF. DNA for the CDR3: TGCAGTGCTAGAGGGGGGACTATCAGGAATGAGCAGTTCTTC.

This clonotype came up a few times. This sequence joins TRBV19 and TRBJ1-5; 7 nucleotides align to TRBD1. The length of the CDR3 is 14 residues. With 7 bases clipped from V and 0 bases from J, the junction kept 3 bases outside the gene matches. Germline V gene data show CDR1 as LNHDA and CDR2 as SQIVND (reference sequence). The CDR3 nucleotides are TGTGCCAGTACGGGGACAGATAGCAATCAGCCCCAGCATTTT. Amino acid sequence: CASTGTDSNQPQHF.

The table lists this clonotype with a few counts. The J gene is TRBJ1-5, the V gene TRBV6-1, with TRBD1 matching over 10 bases. This CDR3 is built from 15 residues. Losses at the gene ends were 10 bases for V and 4 bases for J; bases not matched to a gene: 10. The germline V gene encodes CDR1 MNHNS and CDR2 SASEGT. The CDR3 DNA follows: TGTGCCACTCTAAAGACAGGGGGCCGGAATCAGCCCCAGCATTTT. Protein: CATLKTGGRNQPQHF.

The sample holds a few counts of this clonotype. CDR3 nucleotide sequence: TGTGCCAGCAGTTTAAGTGGGACGGCCTCCTACGAGCAGTACTTC. It yields the protein CASSLSGTASYEQYF. J is TRBJ2-7 and V is TRBV28; D possibly matches TRBD1 or TRBD2 (5 bases each). CDR1 is MDHEN, CDR2 SYDVKM, per germline. The CDR3 is 15 residues long. The ends were cut back, 2 bases at V and 0 bases at J, with 11 bases in the middle.

The rearrangement uses TRBV20-1 and TRBJ2-2; 9 bases are shared with TRBD1. Germline lookup yields CDR1 DFQATT and CDR2 SNEGSKA (reference sequence). CDR3 length equals 15 residues. J was trimmed by 4 bases and V by 0 bases; bases with no gene match: 3. The CDR3 region is CSARDPTGGTGELFF. CDR3 sequence (DNA): TGCAGTGCTAGAGATCCGACAGGGGGCACCGGGGAGCTGTTTTTT.

The rearrangement uses TRBV2 and TRBJ2-3, with D unclear. V was pared by 6 bases and J by 2 bases, with 15 bases between. Germline V lookup: CDR1 SNHLY, CDR2 FYNNEI. The CDR3 covers 15 residues. CDR3 nucleotides: TGTGCCAGCAGGAAGGCGCTAACCCCCACAGATACGCAGTATTTT. It specifies CASRKALTPTDTQYF. The whole variable domain, filled in from reference TRBV2 and TRBJ2-3, reads EPEVTQTPSHQVTQMGQEVILRCVPISNHLYFYWYRQILGQKVEFLVSFYNNEISEKSEIFDDQFSVERPDGSNFTLKIRSTKLEDSAMYFCASRKALTPTDTQYFGPGTRLTVL.

The table lists this clonotype with many counts. The genes are TRBV15 and TRBJ2-7; D is possibly TRBD1 (6 bases). With 9 bases removed from V and 4 bases from J, the gap between germline ends came to 13 bases. Germline CDR1 is LNHNV and CDR2 is YYDKDF (reference sequence). The CDR3 runs to 12 residues. The CDR3 nucleotides are TGTGCCACTTCAAGCAGGGGTTACGAGCAGTACTTC. Translated, it gives CATSSRGYEQYF.

The chain couples TRBV12-3 or TRBV12-4 to TRBJ2-7, with 10 bases aligning to TRBD2. This CDR3 comprises 14 residues. J was trimmed by 6 bases and V by 2 bases; bases with no gene match: 4. CDR3 residues: CASSLSGRASEQYF. CDR3 sequence (DNA): TGTGCCAGCAGTTTAAGCGGGAGGGCCTCCGAGCAGTACTTC.

The gene calls are TRBV5-6 and TRBJ2-5; a weak D match, TRBD1 (6 bases). Germline lookup yields CDR1 SGHDT and CDR2 YYEEEE. The CDR3 loop spans 19 amino acids. Trimming removed 3 bases at V and 0 bases at J, with 24 bases between. The CDR3 loop is CASSSTARPGEFNQETQYF. The CDR3 nucleotides read TGTGCCAGCAGCTCCACCGCCAGGCCAGGGGAATTCAACCAAGAGACCCAGTACTTC.

The table lists this clonotype with a few counts. This rearrangement joins TRBV6-1 to TRBJ2-7; 8 nucleotides line up with TRBD1. Germline V gives CDR1 MNHNS, CDR2 SASEGT. This CDR3 is 15 amino acids long. V lost 4 bases to trimming and J lost 4 bases; unmatched junction nucleotides: 9. The CDR3 coding sequence is TGTGCCAGCAGTGCACTCGGACAGGGTGAATACGAGCAGTACTTC. It translates to CASSALGQGEYEQYF.

The sample holds a few counts of this clonotype. The chain recombines TRBV28 with TRBJ2-7, with D unresolved. V dropped 2 bases and J dropped 9 bases, with 11 bases sitting between them. CDR1 MDHEN and CDR2 SYDVKM come from the germline V gene. The CDR3 spans 12 residues. CDR3 sequence reads: CASSLVMSGQYF. The DNA of the CDR3 is TGTGCCAGCAGTTTAGTGATGTCGGGGCAGTACTTC. The whole variable domain, filled in from reference TRBV28 and TRBJ2-7, reads DVKVTQSSRYLVKRTGEKVFLECVQDMDHENMFWYRQDPGLGLRLIYFSYDVKMKEKGDIPEGYSVSREKKERFSLILESASTNQTSMYLCASSLVMSGQYFGPGTRLTVT.

This clonotype was seen only a few times. This sequence joins TRBV7-9 and TRBJ2-7; a possible D gene is TRBD1 (5 bases). V lost 4 bases, J lost 5 bases, and 12 bases lay in between. The length of the CDR3 is 13 residues. The germline gives CDR1 SEHNR, CDR2 FQNEAQ (reference sequence). CDR3 region: CASSWGEHNEQYF. The CDR3 DNA follows: TGTGCCAGCAGCTGGGGCGAGCACAACGAGCAGTACTTC.

This clonotype was recorded many times. This chain links TRBV4-2 with TRBJ1-1; 7 bases are a match to TRBD1. Germline V gene lookup returns CDR1 LGHNA and CDR2 YNFKEQ. The trim removed 3 bases at V and 3 bases at J, leaving 10 bases unmatched. This CDR3 contains 16 residues. This chain's CDR3 is CASSHQGGQADTEAFF. The CDR3 coding sequence is TGTGCCAGCAGCCACCAAGGCGGACAGGCGGACACTGAAGCTTTCTTT.

A few counts support this clonotype. The V call is TRBV20-1, the J call TRBJ2-1; TRBD2 might be the D (5 bases). The CDR3 runs 10 residues. Trimming cost V 5 bases and J 9 bases, with 8 bases left between them. Germline V gene sequence: CDR1 DFQATT, CDR2 SNEGSKA (reference sequence). This chain's CDR3 is CSAGETEQFF. The DNA of the CDR3 is TGCAGTGCTGGGGAGACTGAGCAGTTCTTC.

The sample holds a few counts of this clonotype. The V and J genes are TRBV15 and TRBJ2-1; possible D gene TRBD1, 5 bases. Germline V gene data show CDR1 as LNHNV and CDR2 as YYDKDF (reference sequence). The CDR3 runs 14 residues. Trimming took 0 bases from V and 7 from J, leaving 10 bases between them. The CDR3 DNA reads TGTGCCACCAGCAGAGATTTAGGGGAAAATGAGCAGTTCTTC. Its protein is CATSRDLGENEQFF.

This chain connects TRBV29-1 to TRBJ2-1; 7 nucleotides align to TRBD1. This CDR3 region has 10 residues. Looked up from germline, CDR1 is SQVTM and CDR2 is ANQGSEA. The V gene end was trimmed by 6 bases and the J gene end by 13 bases; junction bases not matched to a gene: 6. CDR3 DNA: TGCAGCGTAGACAACAGGGGTCAGTTCTTC. The encoded protein is CSVDNRGQFF.

This clonotype turned up a few times. The CDR3 loop reads CASSLGGGPLVQPQHF. In nucleotides, the CDR3 is TGTGCCAGCAGCTTAGGGGGGGGACCGCTGGTTCAGCCCCAGCATTTT. The rearrangement uses TRBV7-9 and TRBJ1-5, with D possibly being TRBD1 (5 bases). V was pared by 1 base and J by 6 bases, with 16 bases between. Germline V gene data show CDR1 as SEHNR and CDR2 as FQNEAQ (reference sequence). CDR3 length equals 16 residues.

This clonotype was found a few times. This chain uses TRBV6-1 with TRBJ2-5; 10 nucleotides align to TRBD2. V was clipped by 3 bases and J by 1 base; unmatched bases: 2. CDR1 and CDR2 (germline): MNHNS, SASEGT. The CDR3 totals 15 residues. The CDR3 here is CASSEASGSQETQYF. The CDR3 DNA sequence: TGTGCCAGCAGTGAGGCTAGCGGGAGCCAAGAGACCCAGTACTTC.

This clonotype was detected a few times. V and J are TRBV29-1 and TRBJ2-6, with D maybe TRBD1 (6 bases). V was trimmed by 6 bases and J by 0 bases, leaving 18 bases between them. CDR3 length equals 17 residues. The V gene's germline CDR1 is SQVTM and CDR2 ANQGSEA. The CDR3 spells CSVVRDTLGSGANVLTF. The CDR3 nucleotides read TGCAGCGTCGTTAGGGACACCCTGGGCTCTGGGGCCAACGTCCTGACTTTC.